The entry that follows covers one T cell receptor (beta chain) sequence. The sample belongs to a study of blood T cell repertoires in COVID-19. At the level of the study: The study drew acute and convalescent COVID-19 samples from the United States, Italy and Spain. T cells, B-cell-depleted T cells, or PBMCs supplied cDNA or gDNA.

V was shortened by 7 bases and J by 4 bases, with 8 bases between the two germline ends. The CDR3 covers 12 residues. Authors' processing steps: Estimates of nucleated cell counts were drawn from the amplification of reference gene primers. Repertoires were generated with immunoSEQ multiplex PCR, while TCRdb's copy carries only in-frame clones and drops some. Clone size and V and J calls were adopted from that table, with D and trimming inferred from the DNA. Here the sample spans approximately 320,000 clones, over 75% being singletons. The receptor comes from a human donor in a cohort sampled during active COVID-19. V is TRBV12-3 or TRBV12-4 and J is TRBJ1-5; unclear D gene. Sample: peripheral blood. The CDR3 DNA reads as TGTGCCAGCACCAACAAGAATCAGCCCCAGCATTTT. Its translation: CASTNKNQPQHF.